The 7 T cell receptor beta chains given below trace back to one sample, sequenced in a study of cytomegalovirus exposure and HLA in healthy donors. Amplification used 60 Vbeta primers and 13 Jbeta primers. The protocol was immunoSEQ multiplex PCR, while the TCRdb copy is restricted to in-frame clones and leaves out a portion. The repertoire shows about 39,000 clones; the top ten hold around 3.2%. Sequencing input: PBMCs. These receptors were obtained from a woman aged 25 to 45 in good health and CMV-seropositive.

J is TRBJ2-1 and V is TRBV5-4; tentatively, D is TRBD1 (6 bases). CDR1 SGHNT and CDR2 YYREEE come from the germline V gene (reference sequence). This CDR3 region has 15 residues. V was trimmed by 4 bases and J by 3 bases, leaving 14 bases between them. This CDR3 reads CASSIVTGLYNEQFF. CDR3 nucleotide sequence: TGTGCCAGCAGCATTGTAACAGGGCTCTACAATGAGCAGTTCTTC.

The CDR3 loop is CASSSGIDTRLTDTQYF. The CDR3 nucleotides read TGCGCCAGCAGCTCGGGAATCGACACGCGGCTCACAGATACGCAGTATTTT. The chain is built from TRBV5-1 and TRBJ2-3; perhaps TRBD2 as D (5 bases). Trimming took off 3 bases at V and 2 bases at J, with 19 bases between the two ends. The CDR3 runs to 17 residues. CDR1 SGHRS and CDR2 YFSETQ come from the germline V gene.

V gene TRBV19 combines with J gene TRBJ1-5, with a tentative D call TRBD1 (6 bases). There are 13 residues in the CDR3. CDR1 and CDR2 from the germline V gene are LNHDA and SQIVND (reference sequence). V was shortened by 6 bases and J by 4 bases, with 10 bases between the two germline ends. CDR3 in amino acids: CASSPDRNQPQHF. In nucleotides, the CDR3 is TGTGCCAGTAGCCCGGACAGAAATCAGCCCCAGCATTTT.

The gene calls are TRBV30 and TRBJ1-2; D gene uncertain. The V gene's germline CDR1 is GTSNPN and CDR2 SVGIG (reference sequence). CDR3 length: 13 residues. Trimming took off 0 bases at V and 4 bases at J, with 9 bases between the two ends. The CDR3, as DNA: TGTGCCTGGAGTGTAGAACTGAGCTATGGCTACACCTTC. Translated, it gives CAWSVELSYGYTF.

The genes are TRBV7-2 and TRBJ2-1; D gene unclear. This CDR3 comprises 15 residues. V gave up 6 bases and J gave up 3 bases, with 15 bases separating them. CDR1 and CDR2 (germline): SGHTA, FQGNSA. The CDR3 region has the DNA TGTGCCAGCAGACAAGAGGTTTTGCTCTACAATGAGCAGTTCTTC. Encoded protein: CASRQEVLLYNEQFF.

This chain joins TRBV6-1 and TRBJ2-7; D possibly corresponds to TRBD1 (5 bases). Looked up from germline, CDR1 is MNHNS and CDR2 is SASEGT. The CDR3 has 14 residues. Trimming removed 4 bases from V and 6 bases from J, with 16 bases in between. The CDR3 spells CASSGTQGPLEQYF. Here the CDR3 DNA reads TGTGCCAGCAGTGGGACGCAGGGCCCCCTCGAGCAGTACTTC.

The chain combines TRBV27 with TRBJ1-2, with a weak D call TRBD1 (6 bases). With 0 bases removed from V and 2 bases from J, the gap between germline ends came to 7 bases. This CDR3 has 14 amino acids. Germline CDR1 is MNHEY and CDR2 is SMNVEV (reference sequence). The CDR3 here is CASSLSGQNYGYTF. In DNA form, the CDR3 reads TGTGCCAGCAGTTTATCAGGACAGAACTATGGCTACACCTTC.